This T cell receptor (beta chain) was recovered during a study of CD8 T cells in Susac syndrome. CDR1 and CDR2 from the germline V gene are SGHRS and YFSETQ. Trimming took 3 bases from V and 8 from J; bases not matched to a gene: 2. The CDR3 loop spans 13 amino acids. An input of about 0.45 to 1 ug of RNA was subjected to reverse transcription using random hexamers. TCR beta CDR3 was amplified by immunoSEQ multiplex PCR. This amplification extended across 54 Vbeta and 13 Jbeta segments. TCRdb re-called the immunoSEQ multiplex PCR reads with MiXCR, one entry per CDR3 protein. This sample has some 130,000 distinct CDR3 sequences; nearly 95% occur once, and the top ten carry over 0.1%. Isolation of CD8+ and CD4+ T cells was performed negatively, whereas enrichment of TEMRA cells was done by FACS.

Sequenced sample: CD4+ T cells from PBMCs. The chain carries TRBV5-1 and TRBJ2-1, with 10 bases lining up with TRBD2. The TCR sequence derives from a human donor in good health. The CDR3 is CASSSGTSDEQFF. DNA for the CDR3: TGCGCCAGCAGCTCCGGGACTAGCGATGAGCAGTTCTTC.